The T cell receptor (beta chain) described here comes from a study of OX40 agonist ivuxolimab in advanced cancers. At the level of the whole study: Ivuxolimab was a fully human IgG2 agonistic monoclonal antibody targeting the costimulatory receptor OX40 (CD134). Among the 50 to 55 dose-escalation patients, around 20 had hepatocellular carcinoma, approximately 15 melanoma, 9 renal cell carcinoma and 9 head and neck cancer. Patients were allowed to have had prior anti-PD-1, anti-PD-L1 or anti-CTLA-4 therapy, and around two fifths of the dose-escalation patients had been treated with checkpoint inhibitors. Three dose-escalation patients achieved partial responses, one with hepatocellular carcinoma and two with cutaneous melanoma. In the dose-escalation cohort, around four fifths of patients were male, and the mean age was roughly 60 years with a range of roughly 20 to 80. Intravenous ivuxolimab was administered to patients every 2 weeks at six dose levels: 0.01, 0.1, 0.3, 1.5, 3 and 10 mg/kg. Peripheral TCRbeta sequencing was intended to test whether TCR sequence diversity was altered and clonal T-cell expansion was caused by ivuxolimab. The paper reports the monotherapy dose-escalation portion (N = 52 patients) of the phase I ivuxolimab trial. Summary of the overall study and its limitations: The antigen specificity of the peripheral T cells that underwent clonal expansion was not determined. On average, CD8+ T cells showed more expanded clones than CD4+ T cells after ivuxolimab. Partial responders in the 0.1-3.0 mg/kg groups had among the lowest normalized peripheral clonal expansion, especially among CD8+ T cells. Low levels of normalized T-cell clonal expansion were also shown by some nonresponding patients. At doses of 0.1 to 3.0 mg/kg, clonal expansion of both CD4+ and CD8+ T cells in blood was seen between baseline and week 6.

This clone was detected a few times. Its antigen remains unidentified. No quality values exist for individual bases; no much larger clone is one base distant. Patients with autoimmune disease history or receiving systemic immunosuppression were excluded from the trial. Peripheral blood for TCR sequencing was collected from all dose cohorts at baseline, on cycle 4 day 1, and on cycle 7 day 1. Samples were obtained from an open-label, multicenter, first-in-human phase I dose-escalation trial of ivuxolimab. Adults with locally advanced or metastatic melanoma, renal cell carcinoma, hepatocellular carcinoma or head and neck squamous cell carcinoma were enrolled in the trial. Before TCR sequencing, CD4+ and CD8+ T cells were separately sorted from peripheral blood. Relative to germline, V is 5 bases shorter and J is 2 bases shorter, with 7 bases between their ends. The CDR3 has 13 amino acids, counting the end cysteine and phenylalanine. CDR3 DNA is the only sequence kept; it has 39 bases, read in frame from the first base. Looking up the germline V gene yields CDR1 MNHNS and CDR2 SASEGT.

For sequencing of the TCRbeta CDR3 region, genomic DNA was extracted from the sorted cells. The immunoSEQ Assay was used to sequence the TCRbeta CDR3 regions. In its TCRdb copy, this immuneACCESS table keeps in-frame sequences only and misses some clones. Where compared with another copy, unresolved V genes explain less than half of these, and the others have no known cause. The sample data list some 60,000 clones, and roughly 86% of these were observed just once. Roughly 4% of the sample goes to the ten largest clones. The TCR comes from an adult with an advanced solid tumor such as melanoma, head and neck, liver or kidney cancer. The sequences come from CD4+ or CD8+ T cells sorted from blood, collected in a trial of the OX40 agonist ivuxolimab. The chain employs TRBV6-1 and TRBJ1-3; the D gene is possibly TRBD1, with 5 bases matching. DNA sequence: TGTGCCAGCAGTTCCAGGGCTGGAAACACCATATATTTT. Translated, this gives CASSSRAGNTIYF.